Below are 10 T cell receptor beta chains sequenced from a single sample in a study of relationships among human T cell subsets. From mRNA, alpha and beta CDR3 regions were amplified using semiquantitative ARM-PCR. In ARM-PCR, communal superprimers followed tagged nested gene-specific primers for exponential amplification. TCRdb reanalysed the multiplex PCR reads using MiXCR and keeps one entry per CDR3 protein. The sample lists over 14,000 distinct CDR3 sequences; less than 80% were seen once. Material for sequencing was total T cells sorted from blood. The receptors were gathered from a man aged 35-49 years in good health.

The chain couples TRBV7-9 to TRBJ2-5; weak D call: TRBD1 (5 bases). CDR3 length: 14 amino acids. Germline lookup yields CDR1 SEHNR and CDR2 FQNEAQ (reference sequence). Trimming removed 0 bases from V and 5 bases from J, with 10 bases in between. This CDR3 is CASSLASRGETQYF. DNA of the CDR3: TGTGCCAGCAGCTTAGCGTCAAGGGGTGAGACCCAGTACTTC.

This chain joins TRBV6-5 and TRBJ2-7; D uncertain. The germline V gene encodes CDR1 MNHEY and CDR2 SVGAGI. Trimming cost V 6 bases and J 6 bases, with 9 bases left between them. The CDR3 is made up of 11 amino acids. The CDR3 region is CASRRGGEQYF. Written as DNA, the CDR3 is TGTGCCAGCAGGCGCGGTGGCGAGCAGTACTTC.

Only a few counts were recorded for this clonotype. This chain links TRBV11-1 with TRBJ2-1; the match to TRBD2 covers 12 bases. After removal of 5 bases from V and 8 bases from J, the junction contained 4 bases not matched to a gene. Germline V CDR1 and CDR2: SGHAT, FQDESV (reference sequence). The CDR3 runs 14 residues. CDR3 loop: CASSAGLAGYEQFF. Written as DNA, the CDR3 is TGTGCCAGCAGCGCGGGACTAGCGGGCTATGAGCAGTTCTTC.

The V call is TRBV6-6, the J call TRBJ2-7, with D unresolved. Trimming cost V 2 bases and J 5 bases, with 10 bases left between them. The CDR3 sequence is 13 residues long. The germline V gene encodes CDR1 MNHNY and CDR2 SVGAGI (reference sequence). The CDR3, as DNA: TGTGCCAGCAGTTACGGTGCGAACGACGAGCAGTACTTC. Amino acids: CASSYGANDEQYF.

This clonotype has just a few counts. The V call is TRBV11-2, the J call TRBJ1-1; D ambiguous. The V and J ends lost 5 bases and 3 bases respectively, with 10 bases between them. The length of the CDR3 is 13 residues. CDR1 is SGHAT and CDR2 is FQNNGV in the germline V gene. CDR3 sequence: CASSPRRDTEAFF. Written as DNA, the CDR3 is TGTGCCAGCAGCCCTCGACGGGACACTGAAGCTTTCTTT. The whole variable domain, filled in from reference TRBV11-2 and TRBJ1-1, reads EAGVAQSPRYKIIEKRQSVAFWCNPISGHATLYWYQQILGQGPKLLIQFQNNGVVDDSQLPKDRFSAERLKGVDSTLKIQPAKLEDSAVYLCASSPRRDTEAFFGQGTRLTVV.

This clonotype ranks as large. CDR3 loop: CASSLGETQYF. The CDR3 bases are TGTGCCAGCAGTTTAGGGGAGACCCAGTACTTC. The chain joins TRBV27 to TRBJ2-5; D is unresolved. With 2 bases removed from V and 5 bases from J, the gap between germline ends came to 3 bases. CDR1 MNHEY and CDR2 SMNVEV come from the germline V gene (reference sequence). This CDR3 has 11 residues.

The chain employs TRBV6-1 and TRBJ2-7; 7 positions agree with TRBD1. CDR3 length: 14 amino acids. With 3 bases clipped from V and 2 bases from J, the junction kept 4 bases outside the gene matches. Germline loops: CDR1 MNHNS, CDR2 SASEGT. CDR3 bases: TGTGCCAGCAGTGAGGACAGGCGTGCCTACGAGCAGTACTTC. This translates into CASSEDRRAYEQYF.

The V and J genes are TRBV20-1 and TRBJ1-1; the D gene is possibly TRBD1 (5 bases). CDR1 is DFQATT, CDR2 SNEGSKA, per germline (reference sequence). The CDR3 runs 17 residues. Trimming shortened V by 0 bases and J by 0 bases, and 17 bases separated the two germline ends. CDR3 sequence reads: CSARDLEAGTMNTEAFF. CDR3 DNA sequence: TGCAGTGCTAGAGATTTGGAGGCAGGGACTATGAACACTGAAGCTTTCTTT.

The V and J genes are TRBV23-1 and TRBJ1-1; TRBD1 aligns across 8 bases. TRBV23-1 is known as an ORF, though its function is uncertain. With 4 bases clipped from V and 3 bases from J, the junction kept 7 bases outside the gene matches. The CDR3 loop spans 15 amino acids. The CDR3 nucleotides are TGCGCCAGCAGTCTCCAGGGGGCGGGGGACACTGAAGCTTTCTTT. It translates to CASSLQGAGDTEAFF.

The chain links TRBV12-3 or TRBV12-4 to TRBJ2-1; D is unresolved. The ends were cut back, 6 bases at V and 6 bases at J, with 9 bases in the middle. This CDR3 is built from 12 residues. The CDR3 nucleotides are TGTGCCAGCAGCCCCCGGGTCAATGAGCAGTTCTTC. This encodes CASSPRVNEQFF.